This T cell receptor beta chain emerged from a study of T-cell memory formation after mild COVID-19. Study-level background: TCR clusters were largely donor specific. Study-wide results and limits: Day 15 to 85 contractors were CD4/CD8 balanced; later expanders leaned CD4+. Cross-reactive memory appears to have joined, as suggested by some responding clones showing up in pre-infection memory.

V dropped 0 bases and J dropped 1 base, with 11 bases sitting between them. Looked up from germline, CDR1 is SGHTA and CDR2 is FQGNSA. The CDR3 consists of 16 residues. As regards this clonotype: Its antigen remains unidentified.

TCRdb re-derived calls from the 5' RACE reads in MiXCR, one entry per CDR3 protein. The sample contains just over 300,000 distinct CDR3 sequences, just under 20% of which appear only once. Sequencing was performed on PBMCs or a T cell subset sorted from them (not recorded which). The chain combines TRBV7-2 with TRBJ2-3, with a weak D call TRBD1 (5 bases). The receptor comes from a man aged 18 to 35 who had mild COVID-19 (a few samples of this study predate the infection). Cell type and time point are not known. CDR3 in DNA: TGTGCCAGCAGCTTAGCAGTTGGGGCAGGCACAGATACGCAGTATTTT. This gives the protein CASSLAVGAGTDTQYF.